Each of the 7 T cell receptor beta chains below was sequenced from the same sample in a study of identical twins' blood T cells (dated by TCRdb to 2012 to 2015). The library was obtained by 5' RACE. Sequencer: Illumina Genome Analyzer IIx. TCRdb reprocessed the public reads (quality trimming at Q25 with fastp, clone calling with MiXCR) and kept in-frame beta chains. Rows are unified per CDR3 protein, each entry keeping the most common DNA and genes. The sample yields hundreds of thousands of distinct CDR3 sequences; roughly 28% were counted once. The ten largest clonotypes hold 5.5% to 7% of the sample. Material: PBMCs. The source is a woman between 18 and 55 years old in good health.

The chain combines TRBV11-2 with TRBJ1-2; tentative D call: TRBD1 (5 bases). The length of the CDR3 is 16 residues. CDR1 and CDR2 from the germline V gene are SGHAT and FQNNGV. Trimming took 1 base from V and 2 from J, leaving 14 bases between them. The CDR3 spells CASSLVGDRRNYGYTF. The CDR3, as DNA: TGTGCCAGCAGCTTAGTCGGGGACCGTCGGAACTATGGCTACACCTTC.

This chain connects TRBV20-1 to TRBJ2-7, with TRBD1 identical over 8 bases. Germline CDR1 reads DFQATT; CDR2 reads SNEGSKA (reference sequence). The V gene end was trimmed by 5 bases and the J gene end by 2 bases; junction bases not matched to a gene: 5. This CDR3 is built from 13 residues. The CDR3 sequence: CSASTGDPYEQYF. Here the CDR3 DNA reads TGCAGTGCTTCGACAGGGGATCCCTACGAGCAGTACTTC.

This clonotype was seen a single time. An end of the junction differs from the germline gene, which may be a read error. The V call is TRBV11-2, the J call TRBJ2-3; possible D gene TRBD2, 6 bases. Germline assignment: CDR1 SGHAT and CDR2 FQNNGV. The CDR3 extends over 17 amino acids. CDR3 region: CASSLGGAGFESDTQYF. In DNA, the CDR3 is TGTGCCAGCAGCTTGGGCGGGGCGGGGTTTGAGTCAGATACACAGTATTTT.

This clonotype has a handful of counts. The chain carries TRBV3-1 and TRBJ1-2; D remains unclear. The CDR3 covers 15 residues. Germline V gene sequence: CDR1 LGHDT, CDR2 YNNKEL (reference sequence). V was shortened by 0 bases and J by 4 bases, with 12 bases between the two germline ends. CDR3 region: CASSQDRRRSYGYTF. CDR3 bases: TGTGCCAGCAGCCAAGATCGACGCAGGAGCTATGGCTACACCTTC.

This clonotype was counted ten times or more. The V call is TRBV20-1, the J call TRBJ1-1; no firm D call. The CDR3 consists of 12 residues. Looked up from germline, CDR1 is DFQATT and CDR2 is SNEGSKA (reference sequence). The V end lost 1 base, the J end lost 3 bases, and 6 bases lay between the germline ends. CDR3 region: CSARAGHTEAFF. The CDR3 DNA is TGCAGTGCTAGAGCAGGACACACTGAAGCTTTCTTT.

The CDR3 sequence: CSGRTPVSTDTQYF. For the CDR3, the DNA is TGCAGTGGCCGTACTCCCGTTAGCACAGATACGCAGTATTTT. The V call is TRBV20-1, the J call TRBJ2-3; D not resolved. This CDR3 is built from 14 residues. Germline V CDR1 and CDR2: DFQATT, SNEGSKA (reference sequence). V lost 7 bases to trimming and J lost 0 bases, with 14 bases between them.

The chain employs TRBV18 and TRBJ2-3, with no clear D. The CDR3 extends over 17 amino acids. V shed 1 base and J shed 2 bases, with 16 bases lying between them. The germline V gene encodes CDR1 KGHSH and CDR2 LQKENI. The CDR3 sequence: CASSPLTGYLLTDTQYF. As DNA, the CDR3 is TGTGCCAGCTCACCACTGACGGGTTATCTCCTCACAGATACGCAGTATTTT.